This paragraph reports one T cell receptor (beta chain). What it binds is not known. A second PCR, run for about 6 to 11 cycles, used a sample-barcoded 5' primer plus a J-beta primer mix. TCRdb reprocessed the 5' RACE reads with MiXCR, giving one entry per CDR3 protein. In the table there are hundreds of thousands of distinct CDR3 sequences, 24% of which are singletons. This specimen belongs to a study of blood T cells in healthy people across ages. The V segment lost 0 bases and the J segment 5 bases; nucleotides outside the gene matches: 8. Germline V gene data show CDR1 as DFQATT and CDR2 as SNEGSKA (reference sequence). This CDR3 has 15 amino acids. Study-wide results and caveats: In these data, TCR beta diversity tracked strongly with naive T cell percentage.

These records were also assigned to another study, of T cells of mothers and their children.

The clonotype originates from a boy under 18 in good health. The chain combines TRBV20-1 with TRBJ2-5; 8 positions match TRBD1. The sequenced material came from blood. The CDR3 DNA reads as TGCAGTGCTAGAGATCTGGCAGGGGGCCCGGAGACCCAGTACTTC. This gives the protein CSARDLAGGPETQYF.